The rows below give T cell receptor beta chains drawn from one sample of a study of cytomegalovirus exposure and HLA in healthy donors. The assay was immunoSEQ multiplex PCR, and TCRdb's table has in-frame clones only and misses some. The data contain about 250,000 clones, approximately 81% of them singletons. Sample: PBMCs. The source of these receptors is a girl aged 2 to 10 in good health and CMV-seronegative. The conserved cysteine and the conserved F or W are not part of the CDR3 here. The D gene is left open where the match is weak.

V	length	J	D	CDR3
TRBV30	13	TRBJ2-1	.	AWRQGSSSYNEQF
TRBV4-2	13	TRBJ1-2	TRBD1	ASSQSMTGDYGYT
TRBV19	11	TRBJ2-1	.	ASRINKNNEQF
TRBV6-4	10	TRBJ2-7	.	ASSDSRARVY
TRBV7-9	13	TRBJ2-2	.	ASSFRQGGTGELF
TRBV5-1	12	TRBJ2-7	.	ASSPGTPTYEQY
TRBV6-1	13	TRBJ2-1	TRBD2	ASSEVVSGRNEQF
TRBV14	11	TRBJ1-1	.	ASSQVAGFEAF
TRBV5-4	12	TRBJ2-5	.	ASSLRTGGKTQY
TRBV6-1	11	TRBJ1-1	.	ASSRQPNTEAF
TRBV6-1	11	TRBJ1-5	TRBD1	ASDGTGYQPQH
TRBV7-8	16	TRBJ2-7	TRBD1	ASSLVFSRGQLHSEQY
TRBV20-1	9	TRBJ2-7	.	SASRGFEQY
TRBV2	13	TRBJ2-1	TRBD2	ASTSTAGGLDEQF
TRBV18	13	TRBJ2-1	.	ASSPLPGAYNEQF
TRBV12-5	13	TRBJ2-3	TRBD2	ASGLGGLVFDTQY
TRBV29-1	9	TRBJ1-2	.	SVELRDGYT
TRBV7-6	14	TRBJ2-7	TRBD2	ASSRTSSGSSYEQY
TRBV5-1	13	TRBJ2-5	TRBD1	ASRRGTGNPETQY
TRBV4-2	12	TRBJ2-7	.	ASSHLREPYEQY
TRBV10-3	12	TRBJ2-4	.	AISGSEASDIQY
TRBV6-5	9	TRBJ2-7	.	ASTQGAEQY
TRBV23-1	11	TRBJ1-2	.	ASREHRPYGYT
TRBV7-3	11	TRBJ2-3	TRBD1	ASGTGGRDTQY
TRBV5-1	10	TRBJ2-1	.	ASSLVGAEQF